This T cell receptor (beta chain) was sequenced for a study of blood T cells in healthy people across ages. Whole-study results and caveats: Among T cells, TCR beta diversity per million cells dropped roughly linearly as age rose.

This clonotype was counted between two and nine times. Its target is not known. A sample-barcoded 5' primer and a J-beta primer mix were used in a second PCR of about 7 to 12 cycles. A tag from a template-switch adaptor with 12 random nucleotides marked each cDNA molecule. Using its own MiXCR run on the 5' RACE reads, TCRdb lists one record per CDR3 protein. The repertoire has roughly 680,000 distinct CDR3 sequences, under 25% of them found once; the top ten carry roughly 3.6%. Those donating, healthy Caucasian individuals from Russia, were aged about 6 to 100. Every sample yielded at least 6 million isolated PBMCs. Trimming left V 2 bases short and J 8 bases short, with 13 bases between. This CDR3 has 14 amino acids.

Sequenced sample: blood. This chain joins TRBV12-3 or TRBV12-4 and TRBJ2-1, with a tentative D call TRBD2 (6 bases). The TCR sequence derives from a man aged 65-85 years in good health. The CDR3 DNA reads as TGTGCCAGCAGTTTAATTGCGGGGAGAGATGAGCAGTTCTTC. Translating gives CASSLIAGRDEQFF.